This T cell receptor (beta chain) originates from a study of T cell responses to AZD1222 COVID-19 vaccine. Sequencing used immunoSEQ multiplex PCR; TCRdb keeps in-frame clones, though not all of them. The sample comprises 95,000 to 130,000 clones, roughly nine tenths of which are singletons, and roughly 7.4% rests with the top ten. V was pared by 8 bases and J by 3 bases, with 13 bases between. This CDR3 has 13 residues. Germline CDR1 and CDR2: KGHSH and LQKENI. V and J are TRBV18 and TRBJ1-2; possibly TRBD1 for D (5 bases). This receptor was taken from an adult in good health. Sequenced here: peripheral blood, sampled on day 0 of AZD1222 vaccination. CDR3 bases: TGTGCCAGCACCCTACAGGAGTACTATGGCTACACCTTC. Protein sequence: CASTLQEYYGYTF.